The 8 T cell receptor beta chains presented below share a single source sample, sequenced in a study of monozygotic twins with cystic fibrosis. Repertoires were generated with immunoSEQ multiplex PCR, while TCRdb's copy carries only in-frame clones and drops some. Of over 20,000 clones in the sample, roughly 97% were seen once. The specimen was blood. All receptors derive from a girl aged 5-17 years with cystic fibrosis.

The CDR3 nucleotides read TGTGCCTGGAGTGTACTTCAGAACACTGAAGCTTTCTTT. Amino acid sequence: CAWSVLQNTEAFF. The chain is built from TRBV30 and TRBJ1-1; no firm D call. The CDR3 spans 13 residues. The germline gives CDR1 GTSNPN, CDR2 SVGIG (reference sequence). V shed 0 bases and J shed 1 base, with 6 bases lying between them.

V is TRBV19 and J is TRBJ1-2; D perhaps matches TRBD1 (5 bases). The CDR3 length is 12 residues. Trimming stripped 9 bases from V and 7 bases from J, with 15 bases between. Germline V gene data show CDR1 as LNHDA and CDR2 as SQIVND (reference sequence). The CDR3 bases are TGTGCCAGCTCGGACTGGGACGGTGGCTACACCTTC. Protein sequence: CASSDWDGGYTF.

This chain connects TRBV7-9 to TRBJ2-1; D is perhaps TRBD2 (6 bases). The CDR3 runs 16 residues. Trimming took off 6 bases at V and 2 bases at J, with 17 bases between the two ends. Germline assignment: CDR1 SEHNR and CDR2 FQNEAQ (reference sequence). In DNA, the CDR3 is TGTGCCAGCAGTTTCCCGGGCCTAGCGACCTACAATGAGCAGTTCTTC. Encoded protein: CASSFPGLATYNEQFF.

The chain employs TRBV10-2 and TRBJ2-2; D may be TRBD1 or TRBD2 (5 bases each). CDR1 and CDR2 (germline): WSHSY, SAAADI. This CDR3 spans 14 amino acids. The CDR3 DNA reads TGCGCAGCTAAGTCCAGGGAGTACACCGGGGAGCTGTTTTTT. This encodes CAAKSREYTGELFF.

The V call is TRBV7-9, the J call TRBJ2-7; D is undetermined. This CDR3 has 13 amino acids. The V gene lost 2 bases and the J gene lost 9 bases, with 14 bases spanning the gap. Germline V lookup: CDR1 SEHNR, CDR2 FQNEAQ (reference sequence). DNA of the CDR3: TGTGCCAGCAGCTTAATGGCGGTGACGGGGCAGTACTTC. Translation gives CASSLMAVTGQYF.

CDR3 sequence reads: CASSLTQQAEAFF. CDR3 sequence (DNA): TGTGCCAGCAGCTTGACGCAGCAGGCTGAAGCTTTCTTT. The rearrangement uses TRBV7-6 and TRBJ1-1; the D is unclear. V lost 3 bases to trimming and J lost 6 bases, with 11 bases between them. The CDR3 has 13 amino acids. Germline CDR1 and CDR2: SGHVS and FNYEAQ.

J is TRBJ2-5 and V is TRBV29-1, with TRBD1 as a possible D gene (6 bases). V lost 6 bases and J lost 2, with 19 bases in between. Germline V gene sequence: CDR1 SQVTM, CDR2 ANQGSEA. The CDR3 is 15 amino acids. The CDR3 region is CSVATRQALQETQYF. CDR3 bases: TGCAGCGTGGCCACGAGACAGGCCTTGCAAGAGACCCAGTACTTC.

The CDR3 coding sequence is TGTGCCAGCAGCTTAGGGCAGGGGGTAGCAGATACGCAGTATTTT. Residues: CASSLGQGVADTQYF. This sequence joins TRBV13 and TRBJ2-3; 7 nucleotides align to TRBD1. After removal of 0 bases from V and 4 bases from J, the junction contained 4 bases not matched to a gene. There are 15 residues in the CDR3. Germline CDR1 and CDR2: PRHDT and FYEKMQ (reference sequence).